The rows below give T cell receptor beta chains drawn from one sample of a study of OX40 agonist ivuxolimab in advanced cancers. Measured with immunoSEQ multiplex PCR; TCRdb has only the in-frame clones, and not every one. The top ten clones hold less than 4.5% of a sample with 65,000 to 95,000 clones, under 85% of them seen once. The sequenced sample was CD4+ or CD8+ T cells sorted from blood, obtained in a trial of the OX40 agonist ivuxolimab. The receptor set was obtained from an adult with an advanced solid tumor such as melanoma, head and neck, liver or kidney cancer. CDR3s include the opening cysteine and the closing phenylalanine or tryptophan. D genes are given only for firm matches. Expanded clones get a size class; other rows say once, few or many, or leave the size out.

size: NA; D: TRBD1; J: TRBJ2-7; V: TRBV27; CDR3: CASSQGDVSYEQYF; DNA: TGTGCCAGCAGCCAGGGGGACGTCTCCTACGAGCAGTACTTC
size: NA; D: NA; J: TRBJ2-4; V: TRBV7-8; CDR3: CASSPAGSDIQYF; DNA: TGTGCCAGCAGCCCTGCCGGGAGTGACATTCAGTACTTC
size: NA; D: TRBD1; J: TRBJ2-7; V: TRBV5-1; CDR3: CASSSWTGGGEQYF; DNA: TGCGCCAGCAGCAGCTGGACAGGGGGCGGCGAGCAGTACTTC
size: NA; D: NA; J: TRBJ2-1; V: TRBV27; CDR3: CASGPYNEQFF; DNA: TGTGCCAGCGGGCCTTACAATGAGCAGTTCTTC
size: NA; D: TRBD2; J: TRBJ2-7; V: TRBV10-2; CDR3: CASRGAGETYEQYF; DNA: TGCGCCAGCAGGGGAGCGGGAGAGACCTACGAGCAGTACTTC
size: NA; D: NA; J: TRBJ1-1; V: TRBV6-6; CDR3: CASIQTSHGSTEAFF; DNA: TGTGCCAGCATCCAGACCTCTCACGGGAGCACTGAAGCTTTCTTT
size: NA; D: NA; J: TRBJ1-4; V: TRBV2; CDR3: CASSEPGGTNEKLFF; DNA: TGTGCCAGCAGTGAACCCGGGGGGACTAATGAAAAACTGTTTTTT
size: NA; D: NA; J: TRBJ1-2; V: TRBV15; CDR3: CATSAGYGYTF; DNA: TGTGCCACCAGCGCCGGCTATGGCTACACCTTC
size: few; D: NA; J: TRBJ1-1; V: TRBV14; CDR3: CASSRVREEAFF; DNA: TGTGCCAGCAGCCGAGTCAGGGAAGAAGCTTTCTTT
size: NA; D: NA; J: TRBJ1-1; V: TRBV7-6; CDR3: CASSYGENTEAFF; DNA: TGTGCCAGCAGCTACGGGGAAAACACTGAAGCTTTCTTT
size: NA; D: TRBD1; J: TRBJ2-7; V: TRBV28; CDR3: CASSPHWTGRGHEQYF; DNA: TGTGCCAGCAGCCCCCACTGGACAGGTAGGGGCCACGAGCAGTACTTC
size: once; D: TRBD1; J: TRBJ2-7; V: TRBV11-2; CDR3: CASRKPGQGTYEQYF; DNA: TGTGCCAGCAGAAAACCGGGACAGGGGACCTACGAGCAGTACTTC
size: NA; D: TRBD2; J: TRBJ2-1; V: TRBV28; CDR3: CASSPSGVNYNEQFF; DNA: TGTGCCAGCAGTCCGAGCGGGGTGAACTACAATGAGCAGTTCTTC
size: once; D: NA; J: TRBJ1-1; V: TRBV6-5; CDR3: CASSYFVNTEAFF; DNA: TGTGCCAGCAGTTATTTTGTGAACACTGAAGCTTTCTTT
size: few; D: NA; J: TRBJ2-7; V: TRBV13; CDR3: CASSLGTVSYEQYF; DNA: TGTGCCAGCAGCTTGGGGACTGTATCCTACGAGCAGTACTTC
size: NA; D: NA; J: TRBJ1-5; V: TRBV7-3; CDR3: CASSLRGGNQPQHF; DNA: TGTGCCAGCAGCTTGCGGGGGGGCAATCAGCCCCAGCATTTT
size: once; D: TRBD1; J: TRBJ2-2; V: TRBV7-6; CDR3: CASSLAYRGGTGELFF; DNA: TGTGCCAGCAGCTTAGCTTACAGGGGTGGCACCGGGGAGCTGTTTTTT
size: NA; D: NA; J: TRBJ1-3; V: TRBV6-5; CDR3: CASSYRSGVSGNTIYF; DNA: TGTGCCAGCAGTTACCGTTCCGGAGTCTCTGGAAACACCATATATTTT
size: NA; D: NA; J: TRBJ2-2; V: TRBV5-1; CDR3: CASSLNRPGRGRTWTGELFF; DNA: TGCGCCAGCAGCTTGAACCGTCCTGGGAGGGGGAGGACCTGGACCGGGGAGCTGTTTTTT
size: NA; D: NA; J: TRBJ2-2; V: TRBV28; CDR3: CASSPRVDGELFF; DNA: TGTGCCAGCAGCCCCCGAGTGGACGGGGAGCTGTTTTTT
size: NA; D: TRBD2; J: TRBJ2-1; V: TRBV11-3; CDR3: CASSALAGGYNEQFF; DNA: TGTGCCAGCAGCGCACTAGCGGGGGGTTACAATGAGCAGTTCTTC
size: NA; D: TRBD1; J: TRBJ2-5; V: TRBV15; CDR3: CATSKGGTGQETQYF; DNA: TGTGCCACCAGCAAAGGAGGGACAGGGCAAGAGACCCAGTACTTC
size: NA; D: TRBD2; J: TRBJ2-2; V: TRBV15; CDR3: CATSRDSLAGGIGELFF; DNA: TGTGCCACCAGCAGAGATTCTTTAGCGGGAGGGATCGGGGAGCTGTTTTTT
size: once; D: NA; J: TRBJ2-5; V: TRBV11-3; CDR3: CASSLDSVAETQYF; DNA: TGTGCCAGCAGCTTAGACTCGGTTGCAGAGACCCAGTACTTC
size: NA; D: NA; J: TRBJ2-3; V: TRBV5-1; CDR3: CASGPVSTDTQYF; DNA: TGCGCCAGCGGTCCGGTTTCAACAGATACGCAGTATTTT
size: NA; D: TRBD1; J: TRBJ2-7; V: TRBV30; CDR3: CAWSGTGSSYEQYF; DNA: TGTGCCTGGAGTGGGACAGGGAGCTCCTACGAGCAGTACTTC
size: once; D: TRBD1; J: TRBJ2-4; V: TRBV27; CDR3: CASSRDRDREPLAKNIQYF; DNA: TGTGCCAGCAGTCGAGACCGGGACAGGGAACCGTTAGCCAAAAACATTCAGTACTTC
size: NA; D: NA; J: TRBJ2-3; V: TRBV9; CDR3: CASSVEGTDTQYF; DNA: TGTGCCAGCAGCGTTGAGGGCACAGATACGCAGTATTTT
size: NA; D: NA; J: TRBJ1-1; V: TRBV7-2; CDR3: CASSLASGEWTEAFF; DNA: TGTGCCAGCAGCTTAGCTTCGGGGGAATGGACTGAAGCTTTCTTT
size: NA; D: TRBD2; J: TRBJ2-1; V: TRBV11-2; CDR3: CASSSLTRAGGNGEQFF; DNA: TGTGCCAGCAGCTCCTTAACCCGGGCGGGGGGGAATGGTGAGCAGTTCTTC
size: NA; D: NA; J: TRBJ2-7; V: TRBV2; CDR3: CASTEGGYEQYF; DNA: TGTGCCAGCACCGAGGGGGGTTACGAGCAGTACTTC
size: NA; D: TRBD2; J: TRBJ2-1; V: TRBV7-9; CDR3: CASSPSSGASYNEQFF; DNA: TGTGCCAGCAGCCCATCTAGCGGTGCTTCCTACAATGAGCAGTTCTTC
size: NA; D: NA; J: TRBJ2-7; V: TRBV2; CDR3: CASSELADGLNYEQYF; DNA: TGTGCCAGCAGTGAATTAGCGGACGGGTTGAATTACGAGCAGTACTTC
size: few; D: NA; J: TRBJ1-2; V: TRBV6-4; CDR3: CASRHRVNNYGYTF; DNA: TGTGCCAGCAGACACAGGGTTAACAACTATGGCTACACCTTC
size: NA; D: NA; J: TRBJ2-2; V: TRBV5-1; CDR3: CASSLDAALIGGELFF; DNA: TGCGCCAGCAGCTTGGATGCGGCCCTCATTGGCGGGGAGCTGTTTTTT
size: NA; D: NA; J: TRBJ2-1; V: TRBV5-6; CDR3: CASSLKAAGQFF; DNA: TGTGCCAGCAGCTTGAAGGCCGCAGGGCAGTTCTTC
size: NA; D: TRBD1; J: TRBJ1-1; V: TRBV11-2; CDR3: CASSSYRGNTEAFF; DNA: TGTGCCAGCAGCTCCTACAGGGGGAACACTGAAGCTTTCTTT
size: once; D: TRBD2; J: TRBJ2-1; V: TRBV11-3; CDR3: CASSRGGGSEQFF; DNA: TGTGCCAGCAGCCGGGGGGGCGGAAGTGAGCAGTTCTTC
size: NA; D: TRBD2; J: TRBJ2-7; V: TRBV28; CDR3: CASSASGAYEQYF; DNA: TGTGCCAGCAGTGCTAGCGGGGCCTACGAGCAGTACTTC
size: few; D: NA; J: TRBJ2-7; V: TRBV5-4; CDR3: CASSFSRGPGEQYF; DNA: TGTGCCAGCAGCTTCAGCAGGGGCCCGGGGGAGCAGTACTTC